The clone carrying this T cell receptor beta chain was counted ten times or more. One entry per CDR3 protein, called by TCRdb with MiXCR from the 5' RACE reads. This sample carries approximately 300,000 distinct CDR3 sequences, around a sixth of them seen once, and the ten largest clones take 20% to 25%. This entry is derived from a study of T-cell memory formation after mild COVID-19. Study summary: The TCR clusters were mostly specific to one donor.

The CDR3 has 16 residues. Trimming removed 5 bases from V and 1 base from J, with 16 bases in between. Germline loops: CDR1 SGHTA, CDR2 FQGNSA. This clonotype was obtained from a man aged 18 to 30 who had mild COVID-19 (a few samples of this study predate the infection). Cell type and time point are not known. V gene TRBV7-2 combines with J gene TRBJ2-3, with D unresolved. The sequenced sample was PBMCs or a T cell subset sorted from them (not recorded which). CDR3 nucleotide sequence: TGTGCCAGCAGCCCCCGGACGGGTTTTCGCACAGATACGCAGTATTTT. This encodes CASSPRTGFRTDTQYF.